The T cell receptor (beta chain) under discussion was sequenced for a study of cytomegalovirus exposure and HLA in healthy donors. Study as a whole: The roughly 110 validation repertoires used the same platform as the roughly 670 first-cohort repertoires, a later analysis reported.

Concerning this clone itself: The antigen is undetermined.

The table came from immunoSEQ multiplex PCR; TCRdb's copy has only in-frame clones and leaves some out. This sample carries 100,000 to 150,000 clones, 85% to 95% of them seen once, and the ten largest clones take less than 1.5%. General study results and limits: The majority of TCR sequences were rare, yet some public TCRs appeared in many donors. About 180 TCR beta chains were listed as cytomegalovirus-associated.

Per germline, CDR1 SNHLY and CDR2 FYNNEI. V was pared by 4 bases and J by 0 bases, with 7 bases between. The CDR3 covers 13 residues. This clonotype was sampled from a woman aged 18-29 years in good health and CMV-seronegative. The sequencing input was PBMCs. The rearrangement joins TRBV2 to TRBJ2-7; a weak D match, TRBD2 (5 bases). Written as DNA, the CDR3 is TGTGCCAGCAGTGGAGGGAGCTCCTACGAGCAGTACTTC. It encodes CASSGGSSYEQYF.